The 30 T cell receptor beta chains presented below share a single source sample, sequenced in a study of control samples from healthy donors and cancer patients. Clones were read by immunoSEQ multiplex PCR, and TCRdb kept only the in-frame ones, dropping some. Among approximately 24,000 clones listed, 75% to 85% were seen once. The specimen was PBMCs. These TCRs come from a man between 60 and 75 years old with colorectal cancer.

The chain joins TRBV27 to TRBJ2-3; maybe TRBD1 (6 bases). The CDR3 runs to 16 residues. Between the trimmed V and J ends, which lost 0 bases and 3 bases, there was a span of 13 bases. Germline lookup yields CDR1 MNHEY and CDR2 SMNVEV (reference sequence). As DNA, the CDR3 is TGTGCCAGCAGTTTATCGGCGCAGGGGATGACAGATACGCAGTATTTT. This sequence encodes CASSLSAQGMTDTQYF.

This chain links TRBV5-1 with TRBJ1-1; D remains ambiguous. Trimming shortened V by 0 bases and J by 5 bases, and 11 bases separated the two germline ends. The length of the CDR3 is 14 residues. Germline CDR1 is SGHRS and CDR2 is YFSETQ. CDR3 protein: CASSLAFQDTEAFF. For the CDR3, the DNA is TGCGCCAGCAGCTTGGCTTTCCAAGATACTGAAGCTTTCTTT. The whole variable domain, filled in from reference TRBV5-1 and TRBJ1-1, reads KAGVTQTPRYLIKTRGQQVTLSCSPISGHRSVSWYQQTPGQGLQFLFEYFSETQRNKGNFPGRFSGRQFSNSRSEMNVSTLELGDSALYLCASSLAFQDTEAFFGQGTRLTVV.

This chain uses TRBV2 with TRBJ2-2; 7 bases match TRBD2. This CDR3 is 15 amino acids long. Trimming at V came to 3 bases and at J to 5 bases, leaving 6 bases not matched to a gene. Germline V gene sequence: CDR1 SNHLY, CDR2 FYNNEI. In nucleotides, the CDR3 is TGTGCCAGCAGTGAGACTAGCCCGGGTACCGGGGAGCTGTTTTTT. Translation: CASSETSPGTGELFF.

This clone showed up just a few times. J is TRBJ2-3 and V is TRBV5-1, with unresolved D. Germline values: CDR1 SGHRS, CDR2 YFSETQ. The CDR3 totals 12 residues. V shed 0 bases and J shed 5 bases, with 4 bases lying between them. CDR3 DNA sequence: TGCGCCAGCAGCTTGGTGGGAGATACGCAGTATTTT. Encoded protein: CASSLVGDTQYF.

The CDR3 protein is CASSRPGQGNTF. The DNA for the CDR3 is TGCGCCAGCAGCCGGCCAGGACAGGGGAACACCTTC. This chain joins TRBV4-1 and TRBJ1-2, with 9 bases matching TRBD1. CDR1 MGHRA and CDR2 YSYEKL come from the germline V gene. The CDR3 has 12 residues. V lost 4 bases to trimming and J lost 12 bases; unmatched junction nucleotides: 6.

The chain is built from TRBV30 and TRBJ2-2; D is uncertain. The CDR3 runs 12 residues. V was shortened by 5 bases and J by 6 bases, with 10 bases between the two germline ends. Germline V gives CDR1 GTSNPN, CDR2 SVGIG (reference sequence). In nucleotides, the CDR3 is TGTGCCTGGCGGCTAGTATCCGGGGAGCTGTTTTTT. This codes for CAWRLVSGELFF.

This clone was detected once. This sequence joins TRBV13 and TRBJ1-1; 7 bases agree with TRBD1. The CDR3 consists of 14 residues. The ends lost 4 bases at V and 5 bases at J; junction bases unmatched: 7. Germline CDR1 reads PRHDT; CDR2 reads FYEKMQ (reference sequence). The CDR3 sequence is CASSWRQGWTEAFF. CDR3 DNA: TGTGCCAGCAGCTGGAGACAGGGTTGGACTGAAGCTTTCTTT. Looking up the rest from reference TRBV13 and TRBJ1-1 gives the full variable domain: AAGVIQSPRHLIKEKRETATLKCYPIPRHDTVYWYQQGPGQDPQFLISFYEKMQSDKGSIPDRFSAQQFSDYHSELNMSSLELGDSALYFCASSWRQGWTEAFFGQGTRLTVV.

The chain links TRBV6-5 to TRBJ2-7; 10 bases fit TRBD1. V lost 2 bases to trimming and J lost 1 base; unmatched junction nucleotides: 5. The CDR3 spans 16 residues. The germline V gene encodes CDR1 MNHEY and CDR2 SVGAGI. The CDR3 reads CASSYTRQGASYEQYV. CDR3 nucleotide sequence: TGTGCCAGCAGTTACACCCGACAGGGGGCATCCTACGAGCAGTACGTC.

The chain employs TRBV9 and TRBJ1-3, with TRBD1 matching 7 bases. The J segment lost 7 bases and the V segment lost 3 bases, leaving 28 bases of the junction unmatched. Per germline, CDR1 SGDLS and CDR2 YYNGEE. The CDR3 is 21 residues long. The CDR3, as DNA: TGTGCCAGCAGCGCCCCCGTAGTCCCGAGTGGGGGACAGACCTCGCGGAACACCATATATTTT. This translates into CASSAPVVPSGGQTSRNTIYF.

The chain combines TRBV6-6 with TRBJ2-4; D not resolved. V dropped 0 bases and J dropped 5 bases, with 8 bases sitting between them. The CDR3 runs 14 residues. Germline loops: CDR1 MNHNY, CDR2 SVGAGI (reference sequence). CDR3 region: CASSYSRSENIQYF. The CDR3 bases are TGTGCCAGCAGTTACTCGAGGTCAGAAAACATTCAGTACTTC.

The chain recombines TRBV5-5 with TRBJ1-1, with D perhaps TRBD1 (6 bases). Looked up from germline, CDR1 is SGHKS and CDR2 is YYEKEE (reference sequence). The CDR3 length is 13 residues. V lost 2 bases, J lost 10 bases, and 15 bases lay in between. The CDR3, as DNA: TGTGCCAGCAGCTTCGCCGCGGGACAAACAGCTTTCTTT. Translation gives CASSFAAGQTAFF.

This clone is labeled hyperexpanded. This chain uses TRBV5-5 with TRBJ2-7, with D perhaps given as TRBD1 or TRBD2 (6 bases each). The CDR3 is 14 amino acids. Between the trimmed V and J ends, which lost 4 bases and 3 bases, there was a span of 14 bases. Germline lookup yields CDR1 SGHKS and CDR2 YYEKEE (reference sequence). The CDR3 loop reads CASSRRGMDYEQYF. CDR3 nucleotides: TGTGCCAGCAGCCGGAGGGGGATGGACTACGAGCAGTACTTC.

The chain links TRBV18 to TRBJ1-5; 9 nucleotides agree with TRBD1. CDR1 is KGHSH and CDR2 is LQKENI in the germline V gene. The CDR3 runs to 18 residues. V dropped 3 bases and J dropped 9; count of bases not matched to a gene: 18. In nucleotides, the CDR3 is TGTGCCAGCTCACCTTACCAAAACTCCGGGACAGGGAGCCGGCCCCAGCATTTT. It codes for CASSPYQNSGTGSRPQHF.

The V call is TRBV18, the J call TRBJ2-2, with a possible D match to TRBD2 (6 bases). CDR3 length: 15 amino acids. V dropped 1 base and J dropped 5 bases, with 11 bases sitting between them. Germline V gene data show CDR1 as KGHSH and CDR2 as LQKENI. Here the CDR3 reads CASSPQGLSTGELFF. For the CDR3, the DNA is TGTGCCAGCTCACCACAGGGACTTTCGACCGGGGAGCTGTTTTTT.

The chain's CDR3 is CASQTGALLGTQYF. The CDR3 DNA sequence: TGTGCCAGCCAGACTGGGGCGCTTCTGGGTACGCAGTATTTT. The rearrangement links TRBV27 to TRBJ2-3, with D perhaps matching TRBD1 (5 bases). V was clipped by 8 bases and J by 8 bases, with 20 bases between them. The CDR3 has 14 amino acids. Germline CDR1 is MNHEY and CDR2 is SMNVEV (reference sequence).

The chain links TRBV10-2 to TRBJ2-5, with TRBD1 identical over 8 bases. Germline V gene sequence: CDR1 WSHSY, CDR2 SAAADI. The CDR3 sequence is 12 residues long. V lost 6 bases and J lost 5; bases outside the gene matches: 2. CDR3 sequence: CASSWTGETQYF. CDR3 bases: TGCGCCAGCAGCTGGACAGGGGAGACCCAGTACTTC.

J is TRBJ2-7 and V is TRBV18; 7 positions agree with TRBD2. The CDR3 extends over 14 amino acids. In germline, CDR1 is KGHSH, CDR2 LQKENI. The V segment lost 6 bases and the J segment 1 base; nucleotides outside the gene matches: 6. The CDR3 reads CASSELGGSYEQYV. The CDR3 nucleotides read TGTGCCAGCTCGGAACTGGGGGGGTCCTACGAGCAGTACGTC.

This chain connects TRBV5-1 to TRBJ2-1; D call uncertain. This CDR3 comprises 13 residues. With 5 bases removed from V and 5 bases from J, the gap between germline ends came to 11 bases. The germline gives CDR1 SGHRS, CDR2 YFSETQ. DNA for the CDR3: TGCGCCAGCAGTAGAGGAGCGAACAATGAGCAGTTCTTC. Its protein is CASSRGANNEQFF.

V usage is TRBV24-1 and J usage is TRBJ2-1; no reliable D call. This CDR3 comprises 14 residues. Per germline, CDR1 KGHDR and CDR2 SFDVKD. The V gene lost 2 bases and the J gene lost 7 bases, with 11 bases spanning the gap. The chain's CDR3 is CATSDSSPPNEQFF. The DNA of the CDR3 is TGTGCCACCAGTGATTCGTCCCCGCCAAATGAGCAGTTCTTC.

This clone has more than one count but fewer than ten. The chain recombines TRBV10-1 with TRBJ2-1; D is unresolved. V was cut by 3 bases and J by 9 bases, with 9 bases left in between. There are 12 residues in the CDR3. The germline V gene encodes CDR1 WNHNN and CDR2 SYGVQD (reference sequence). The CDR3 nucleotides are TGCGCCAGCAGTGACGGAGATCGTGAGCAGTTCTTC. Its protein is CASSDGDREQFF.

The chain joins TRBV5-1 to TRBJ2-7; a possible D gene is TRBD1 (5 bases). The V and J ends lost 7 bases and 5 bases respectively, with 13 bases between them. The CDR3 is 12 amino acids. Per germline, CDR1 SGHRS and CDR2 YFSETQ. CDR3 sequence (DNA): TGCGCCAGCGGGGCGCAGGGTGACGAGCAGTACTTC. This codes for CASGAQGDEQYF.

The V and J genes are TRBV2 and TRBJ2-7, with D possibly TRBD2 on 5 matching bases. There are 14 residues in the CDR3. V was trimmed by 6 bases and J by 2 bases, leaving 14 bases between them. In germline, CDR1 is SNHLY, CDR2 FYNNEI. The CDR3: CASSRTRPTYEQYF. CDR3 DNA sequence: TGTGCCAGCAGCCGGACTCGACCTACCTACGAGCAGTACTTC.

The chain is built from TRBV7-9 and TRBJ2-1, with D tentatively TRBD2 (6 bases). This CDR3 comprises 14 residues. Germline assignment: CDR1 SEHNR and CDR2 FQNEAQ (reference sequence). V dropped 5 bases and J dropped 6 bases, with 14 bases sitting between them. The CDR3 DNA follows: TGTGCCAGCAGCCGACTAGAATACGGCAATGAGCAGTTCTTC. This codes for CASSRLEYGNEQFF.

This clone was picked up one time. This rearrangement joins TRBV3-1 (or the pseudogene TRBV3-2) to TRBJ1-1; D unresolved. Trimming took 4 bases from V and 6 from J, leaving 15 bases between them. Germline V lookup: CDR1 LGHDT, CDR2 YNNKEL (reference sequence). This CDR3 is built from 14 residues. The CDR3 bases are TGTGCCAGCAGCCCCCAGACCCAAGGCGCTGAAGCTTTCTTT. As protein: CASSPQTQGAEAFF.

This chain uses TRBV4-2 with TRBJ2-2; 10 bases agree with TRBD2. The germline gives CDR1 LGHNA, CDR2 YNFKEQ. Trimming removed 1 base from V and 1 base from J; junction bases left unmatched: 0. The CDR3 runs to 16 residues. The CDR3 is CASSQASGGNTGELFF. In DNA, the CDR3 is TGTGCCAGCAGCCAAGCTAGCGGGGGGAACACCGGGGAGCTGTTTTTT.

V is TRBV19 and J is TRBJ1-1; D unresolved. V was pared by 0 bases and J by 0 bases, with 5 bases between. Germline CDR1 and CDR2: LNHDA and SQIVND (reference sequence). The CDR3 is made up of 14 amino acids. CDR3: CASSIDSMNTEAFF. CDR3 in DNA: TGTGCCAGTAGTATAGACAGTATGAACACTGAAGCTTTCTTT.

The CDR3 DNA reads as TGTGCCAGCAGTGAATCTCGGGGAATGTGGAACACTGAAGCTTTCTTT. Its protein is CASSESRGMWNTEAFF. The chain is built from TRBV25-1 and TRBJ1-1, with D uncertain. The ends were cut back, 1 base at V and 1 base at J, with 13 bases in the middle. The CDR3 spans 16 residues. Germline CDR1 MGHDK, CDR2 SYGVNS.

V and J are TRBV4-3 and TRBJ2-7, with D uncertain. The germline V gene has CDR1 LGHNA and CDR2 YSLEER. This CDR3 has 15 amino acids. Trimming left V 0 bases short and J 2 bases short, with 11 bases between. CDR3 bases: TGCGCCAGCAGCCAAGATCGAACACAAACCTACGAGCAGTACGTC. The encoded protein is CASSQDRTQTYEQYV.

The V and J genes are TRBV15 and TRBJ1-4; tentative D call: TRBD1 (5 bases). Trimming took off 5 bases at V and 8 bases at J, with 12 bases between the two ends. The CDR3 contains 13 residues. Germline CDR1 LNHNV, CDR2 YYDKDF (reference sequence). CDR3 loop: CATSGGYLEKLFF. CDR3 bases: TGTGCCACCAGCGGGGGATACCTCGAAAAACTGTTTTTT.

The J gene is TRBJ1-1, the V gene TRBV29-1; 10 nucleotides match TRBD1. Germline CDR1 reads SQVTM; CDR2 reads ANQGSEA. V lost 5 bases and J lost 5; bases outside the gene matches: 8. This CDR3 region has 14 residues. CDR3 region: CSVSRDRGRTEAFF. The DNA for the CDR3 is TGCAGCGTTTCCCGGGACAGGGGTAGGACTGAAGCTTTCTTT.